This T cell receptor beta chain originates from a study of T cells in Graves' hyperthyroidism and ophthalmopathy. About the study: Pretreatment peripheral blood was obtained at initial diagnosis.

About this clonotype itself: Its antigen is still unknown.

V lost 4 bases and J 8 bases, leaving 18 bases between the germline ends. Germline assignment: CDR1 SGHDN and CDR2 FVKESK. CDR3 length: 15 amino acids. Study-wide results and caveats: Blood held most thyroid clonotypes expanded above 0.001 frequency.

Diagnosis rested on symptoms, serum thyroxine and TRAb, thyroid ultrasound, and orbital computed tomography. The source material, RNA transcripts, was used to amplify TCR beta CDR3 regions. The HTBI set primed first-round TCR CDR3 RT-PCR. TCRdb reanalysed the multiplex PCR reads using MiXCR and keeps one entry per CDR3 protein. The sample includes around 600,000 distinct CDR3 sequences, 13% to 15% seen only once; the top ten take roughly 7%. The sequence derives from a woman aged 18-29 years with Graves' ophthalmopathy. The rearrangement joins TRBV14 to TRBJ2-1; D unclear. The sequenced sample was blood. The CDR3 coding sequence is TGTGCCAGCAGCCGGCCGGGTCCCGTTTGGGATGAGCAGTTCTTC. Protein sequence: CASSRPGPVWDEQFF.